One sample yielded the 22 T cell receptor beta chains listed below, sequenced in a study of T cells after posttransplantation cyclophosphamide. The data were produced by immunoSEQ multiplex PCR, yet TCRdb's version contains in-frame clones alone and is incomplete. Observed are over 30,000 clones, no singletons, with the top ten taking roughly 1.1%. The sequencing input was PBMCs. The receptors shown here come from a girl between 10 and 17 years old in good health, CMV-negative, and a related stem cell transplant donor.

In this sample, this clone turned up many times. The chain uses TRBV19 and TRBJ2-5; D gene ambiguous. The CDR3 has 15 amino acids. The germline V gene encodes CDR1 LNHDA and CDR2 SQIVND (reference sequence). V gave up 2 bases and J gave up 5 bases, with 15 bases separating them. The chain's CDR3 is CASSISGARGETQYF. The CDR3 bases are TGTGCCAGTAGTATATCGGGTGCGAGAGGTGAGACCCAGTACTTC.

This clone occurred many times. The chain carries TRBV6-5 and TRBJ1-4; D call uncertain. Germline lookup yields CDR1 MNHEY and CDR2 SVGAGI. V was cut by 5 bases and J by 3 bases, with 7 bases left in between. The CDR3 is 13 residues long. The CDR3 DNA reads TGTGCCAGCAGTCGCCGGGCTAATGAAAAACTGTTTTTT. Translating gives CASSRRANEKLFF.

Many counts were recorded for this clone. This chain connects TRBV6-5 to TRBJ1-2, with D tentatively TRBD1 (6 bases). Germline V lookup: CDR1 MNHEY, CDR2 SVGAGI. V lost 6 bases and J lost 6, with 14 bases in between. The CDR3 has 13 residues. The CDR3 loop reads CASRRDISHGYTF. In nucleotides, the CDR3 is TGTGCCAGCAGACGGGACATCTCGCATGGCTACACCTTC.

This clone was observed at least ten times. This chain links TRBV21-1 with TRBJ2-3; the table's D call TRBD2 went unverified against the DNA. TRBV21-1 is a pseudogene segment. CDR3 length: 15 amino acids. For the CDR3, the DNA is TGTGCCAGCAGCAAAGGCAGCGGGTCCACAGATACGCAGTATTTT. It codes for CASSKGSGSTDTQYF.

The chain recombines TRBV28 with TRBJ2-3, with 14 nucleotides matching TRBD2. Per the germline V gene, CDR1 is MDHEN and CDR2 is SYDVKM. The CDR3 is 17 amino acids. Unmatched junction bases numbered 7, after V lost 5 bases and J lost 3 bases. CDR3 in amino acids: CASSSGLAGGMTDTQYF. The CDR3 nucleotides are TGTGCCAGCAGTAGCGGACTAGCGGGGGGTATGACAGATACGCAGTATTTT.

The sample holds many counts of this clone. The genes are TRBV4-1 and TRBJ1-6; maybe TRBD1 (6 bases). There are 13 residues in the CDR3. The V gene lost 4 bases and the J gene lost 14 bases, with 15 bases spanning the gap. Germline CDR1 and CDR2: MGHRA and YSYEKL. CDR3 sequence reads: CASSPTGSKALHF. The DNA for the CDR3 is TGCGCCAGCAGCCCGACAGGATCTAAGGCCCTCCACTTT.

The gene calls are TRBV28 and TRBJ1-2, with D perhaps matching TRBD1 (5 bases). The germline gives CDR1 MDHEN, CDR2 SYDVKM. V lost 6 bases, J lost 8 bases, and 16 bases lay in between. This CDR3 region has 13 residues. The CDR3 DNA follows: TGTGCCAGCAGCTCCCCCCCGGGGGGAGGCTACACCTTC. Translated, it gives CASSSPPGGGYTF.

This clone was recorded a few times. The V and J genes are TRBV28 and TRBJ1-5; 8 positions agree with TRBD1. The germline gives CDR1 MDHEN, CDR2 SYDVKM. J lost 2 bases, V lost 4 bases, and 13 bases had no gene match. The CDR3 runs 18 residues. CDR3 loop: CASSSPAFMDRGNQPQHF. CDR3 DNA sequence: TGTGCCAGCAGTTCCCCAGCATTCATGGACAGGGGCAATCAGCCCCAGCATTTT.

This clone was picked up many times. The V gene is TRBV29-1, the J gene TRBJ2-4, with 7 bases aligning to TRBD2. The CDR3 contains 11 residues. V shed 4 bases and J 12 bases; nucleotides not matched to a gene: 6. The germline V gene encodes CDR1 SQVTM and CDR2 ANQGSEA. The CDR3 DNA is TGCAGCGTTGGGCGGGGGTCCGCTCAGTACTTC. It yields the protein CSVGRGSAQYF.

This clone was counted between two and nine times. The rearrangement joins TRBV28 to TRBJ2-5; a weak D match, TRBD1 (6 bases). The germline V and J ends were trimmed by 8 bases and 2 bases, with 21 bases remaining between them. Germline CDR1 MDHEN, CDR2 SYDVKM. The CDR3 is made up of 16 amino acids. CDR3: CASHEWGRGSQETQYF. The CDR3 coding sequence is TGTGCCAGCCACGAGTGGGGGCGCGGGTCTCAAGAGACCCAGTACTTC.

The chain has TRBV5-8 and TRBJ2-1, with TRBD1 as a possible D gene (5 bases). The CDR3 sequence is 17 residues long. Between the trimmed V and J ends, which lost 2 bases and 0 bases, there was a span of 15 bases. Per the germline V gene, CDR1 is SGHTS and CDR2 is YDEGEE. The chain's CDR3 is CASSFYQGLSSYNEQFF. The CDR3 nucleotides read TGTGCCAGCAGCTTTTACCAGGGTCTGAGCTCCTACAATGAGCAGTTCTTC. The full variable domain, with the rest looked up from reference TRBV5-8 and TRBJ2-1, is EAGVTQSPTHLIKTRGQQATLRCSPISGHTSVYWYQQALGLGLQFLLWYDEGEERNRGNFPPRFSGRQFPNYSSELNVNALELEDSALYLCASSFYQGLSSYNEQFFGPGTRLTVL.

This clone was seen a few times. This chain uses TRBV5-6 with TRBJ2-1, with 8 bases that match TRBD2. The CDR3 is made up of 17 amino acids. Trimming at V came to 3 bases and at J to 7 bases, leaving 15 bases not matched to a gene. Germline V CDR1 and CDR2: SGHDT, YYEEEE. In DNA, the CDR3 is TGTGCCAGCAGCTCCACCCTCGGCGGGGGGATAAATAATGAGCAGTTCTTC. It yields the protein CASSSTLGGGINNEQFF.

In its sample, this clone was seen a few times. The gene calls are TRBV5-8 and TRBJ2-5; D unresolved. Trimming took off 4 bases at V and 0 bases at J, with 16 bases between the two ends. The CDR3 extends over 16 amino acids. Germline V gene sequence: CDR1 SGHTS, CDR2 YDEGEE. The CDR3 protein is CASSKRDSWYQETQYF. The CDR3 DNA reads as TGTGCCAGCAGCAAGCGAGACTCCTGGTACCAAGAGACCCAGTACTTC.

The chain couples TRBV29-1 to TRBJ1-2; 8 bases line up with TRBD1. V was pared by 8 bases and J by 8 bases, with 10 bases of the junction left unmatched. Germline V CDR1 and CDR2: SQVTM, ANQGSEA. The CDR3 has 12 amino acids. The CDR3: CSLRTGSSGYTF. The CDR3 DNA follows: TGCAGCCTAAGGACAGGGTCGAGCGGCTACACCTTC.

The chain has TRBV9 and TRBJ1-6; 12 bases line up with TRBD1. With V trimmed by 0 bases and J by 7 bases, 8 bases remained unmatched. The CDR3 spans 18 residues. Per the germline V gene, CDR1 is SGDLS and CDR2 is YYNGEE. The CDR3 nucleotides are TGTGCCAGCAGCGTAGGACGAAGGGGGACAGGGGGCAATTCACCCCTCCACTTT. Its protein is CASSVGRRGTGGNSPLHF.

This clone was observed at least ten times. The V call is TRBV30, the J call TRBJ1-1; 10 nucleotides align to TRBD1. The V and J ends lost 3 bases and 11 bases, in that order; junction bases with no gene match: 0. Germline lookup yields CDR1 GTSNPN and CDR2 SVGIG (reference sequence). The CDR3 consists of 10 residues. The CDR3, as DNA: TGTGCCTGGAGGGGACAGGGGGCTTTCTTT. This encodes CAWRGQGAFF.

The rearrangement uses TRBV5-6 and TRBJ2-5; tentative D call: TRBD2 (5 bases). The J call could be wrong; TRBJ2-7 is a better fit for the DNA end. Germline loops: CDR1 SGHDT, CDR2 YYEEEE. The CDR3 consists of 13 residues. CDR3 sequence reads: CASSPGVSYEQYF. The CDR3, as DNA: TGTGCCAGCAGCCCCGGGGTATCCTACGAGCAGTACTTC.

Only a few counts were recorded for this clone. CDR3 nucleotides: TGCGCCAGCAGCTTGGGAGGGGGTACCAGCTCCTACGAGCAGTACTTC. Protein sequence: CASSLGGGTSSYEQYF. This rearrangement joins TRBV5-1 to TRBJ2-7, with a possible D match to TRBD1 (6 bases). This CDR3 comprises 16 residues. V lost 0 bases to trimming and J lost 0 bases, with 13 bases between them. Germline V gene sequence: CDR1 SGHRS, CDR2 YFSETQ.

This clone has ten or more counts. CDR3 region: CASGLVLGQSTDTQYF. The CDR3 DNA sequence: TGTGCTAGTGGTTTGGTACTAGGCCAGAGCACAGATACGCAGTATTTT. The rearrangement links TRBV12-5 to TRBJ2-3; a weak D match, TRBD2 (5 bases). Looked up from germline, CDR1 is LGHNT and CDR2 is FRNRAP. V gave up 0 bases and J gave up 0 bases, with 10 bases separating them. The CDR3 totals 16 residues.

This clone was recorded a few times. The chain's CDR3 is CASSPGLEGTTEAFF. The DNA of the CDR3 is TGTGCCAGCAGCCCAGGATTGGAGGGGACGACTGAAGCTTTCTTT. J is TRBJ1-1 and V is TRBV9, with a possible D match to TRBD1 (5 bases). CDR3 length equals 15 residues. V was cut by 4 bases and J by 5 bases, with 18 bases left in between. In germline, CDR1 is SGDLS, CDR2 YYNGEE.

This clone came up many times. The chain is built from TRBV6-5 and TRBJ1-3, with D tentatively TRBD1 (5 bases). This CDR3 contains 15 residues. The V gene lost 5 bases and the J gene lost 0 bases, with 11 bases spanning the gap. Germline CDR1 MNHEY, CDR2 SVGAGI. In nucleotides, the CDR3 is TGTGCCAGCAGTGGGGGGGTCCCCTCTGGAAACACCATATATTTT. Translation: CASSGGVPSGNTIYF.

This clone has at least ten counts. V gene TRBV19 combines with J gene TRBJ2-2; 10 positions match TRBD1. Germline CDR1 and CDR2: LNHDA and SQIVND (reference sequence). V trimming: 9 bases; J trimming: 3 bases; junction bases outside the gene matches: 7. The CDR3 extends over 15 amino acids. The CDR3 protein is CASTGTGVYTGELFF. For the CDR3, the DNA is TGTGCCAGCACCGGGACAGGGGTGTACACCGGGGAGCTGTTTTTT.